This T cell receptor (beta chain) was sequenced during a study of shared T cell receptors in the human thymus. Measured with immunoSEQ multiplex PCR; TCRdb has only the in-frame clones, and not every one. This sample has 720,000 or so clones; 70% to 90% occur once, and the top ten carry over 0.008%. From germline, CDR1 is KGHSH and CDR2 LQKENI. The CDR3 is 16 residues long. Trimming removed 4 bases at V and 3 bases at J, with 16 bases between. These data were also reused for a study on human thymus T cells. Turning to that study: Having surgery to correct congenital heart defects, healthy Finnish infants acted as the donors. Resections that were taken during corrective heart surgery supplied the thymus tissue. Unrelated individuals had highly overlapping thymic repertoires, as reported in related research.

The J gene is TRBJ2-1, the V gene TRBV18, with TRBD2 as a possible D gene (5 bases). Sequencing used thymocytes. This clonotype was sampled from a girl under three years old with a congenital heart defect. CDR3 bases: TGTGCCAGCTCACTCCCCAAAACGAGGGTCTACAATGAGCAGTTCTTC. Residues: CASSLPKTRVYNEQFF.